This T cell receptor beta chain was found in a study of identical twins. Turning to this clonotype: Antigen: not known.

TCRdb re-analysed the 5' RACE reads in MiXCR, keeping a single row per CDR3 protein. The sample shows under 250,000 distinct CDR3 sequences, 7% to 8.5% of them seen only once. The CDR3 runs 11 residues. Germline CDR1 is SGHDN and CDR2 is FVKESK. With 1 base removed from V and 13 bases from J, the gap between germline ends came to 8 bases. Study results and limitations: Abundant beta clonotypes from cord blood bore fewer insertions; memory repertoires lacked this pattern. Weaker excess twin sharing was observed in beta out-of-frame sequences. Rather than following the same donors, the conclusions depended on cross-sectional statistical analysis.

The same data also contributed to another study, on yellow fever vaccine responses in identical twins.

The source material was CD8+ T cells sorted from blood. The sequence was collected from a woman aged 18-29 years in good health. This chain uses TRBV14 with TRBJ2-1; D not resolved. CDR3 sequence (DNA): TGTGCCAGCAGCCAAGTGGGCCCTCAGTTCTTC. Its translation is CASSQVGPQFF.